This TCR beta chain was identified in a study of post-analysis software for immune sequencing data. In the study overall: Several disease courses (relapsing-remitting, secondary progressive and progressive-relapsing) of multiple sclerosis were included.

Per the germline V gene, CDR1 is MGHRA and CDR2 is YSYEKL. The CDR3 is 14 amino acids. V dropped 3 bases and J dropped 7; count of bases not matched to a gene: 4. This clonotype was found a few times. The antigen is not known. Study observations and caveats: Samples prepared in the same batch strongly co-clustered by F measure. Patients had higher frequencies than controls of about 5 TRBV segments, including TRBV5-6, TRBV5-1 and TRBV20-1. Those with multiple sclerosis, the patient group, showed significantly lower normalized Chao1 diversity than controls.

Every TCR beta cDNA library bore unique molecular identifiers. MiXCR was run by TCRdb on the PCR reads, yielding one entry per CDR3 protein. Here the sample spans some 370,000 distinct CDR3 sequences, less than 35% being singletons. Sequencing was done on a sample of blood. The gene calls are TRBV4-1 and TRBJ1-5, with 9 bases fitting TRBD1. This receptor was identified in a girl aged 10 to 17 with multiple sclerosis. CDR3 loop: CASSQGTGRQPQHF. Here the CDR3 DNA reads TGCGCCAGCAGCCAGGGGACAGGGAGACAGCCCCAGCATTTT.